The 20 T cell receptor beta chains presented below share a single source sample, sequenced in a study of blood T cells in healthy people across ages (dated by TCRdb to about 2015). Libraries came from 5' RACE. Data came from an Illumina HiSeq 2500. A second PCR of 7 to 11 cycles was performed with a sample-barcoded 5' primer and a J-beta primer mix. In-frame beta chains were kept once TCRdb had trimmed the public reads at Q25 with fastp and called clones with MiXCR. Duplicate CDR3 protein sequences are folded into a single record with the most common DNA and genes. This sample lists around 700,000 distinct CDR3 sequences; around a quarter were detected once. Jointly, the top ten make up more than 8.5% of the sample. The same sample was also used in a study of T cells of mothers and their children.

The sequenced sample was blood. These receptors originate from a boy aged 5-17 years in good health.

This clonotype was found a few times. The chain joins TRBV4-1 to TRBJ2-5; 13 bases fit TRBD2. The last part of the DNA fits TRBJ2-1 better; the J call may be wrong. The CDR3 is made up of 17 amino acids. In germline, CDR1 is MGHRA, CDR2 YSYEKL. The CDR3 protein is CASSQTGLAGEQNEQFF. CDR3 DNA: TGCGCCAGCAGCCAGACCGGACTAGCGGGAGAACAAAATGAGCAGTTCTTC.

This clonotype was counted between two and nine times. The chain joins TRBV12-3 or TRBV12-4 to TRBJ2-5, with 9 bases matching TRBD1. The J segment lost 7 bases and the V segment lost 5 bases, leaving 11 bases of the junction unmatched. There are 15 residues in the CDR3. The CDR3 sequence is CASSGTGSYGGTQYF. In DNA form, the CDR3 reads TGTGCCAGCAGTGGGACAGGGTCGTATGGCGGGACCCAGTACTTC.

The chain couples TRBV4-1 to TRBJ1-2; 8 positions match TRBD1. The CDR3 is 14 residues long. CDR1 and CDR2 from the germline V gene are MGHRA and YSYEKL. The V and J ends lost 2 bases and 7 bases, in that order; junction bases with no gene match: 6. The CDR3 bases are TGCGCCAGCAGCCAACAACAGGGGGGCGGTGGCTACACCTTC. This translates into CASSQQQGGGGYTF.

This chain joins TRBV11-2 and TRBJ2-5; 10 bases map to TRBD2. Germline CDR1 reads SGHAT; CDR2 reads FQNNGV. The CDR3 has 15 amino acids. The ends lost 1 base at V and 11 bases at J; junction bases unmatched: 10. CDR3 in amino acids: CASSLVSSGSRRQYF. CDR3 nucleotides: TGTGCCAGCAGCTTAGTGTCTAGCGGGAGCCGGCGGCAGTACTTC.

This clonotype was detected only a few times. CDR3 nucleotides: TGTGCCAGCAGTGCGCTGAGGACCGGTAGATACTTC. It translates to CASSALRTGRYF. The genes are TRBV28 and TRBJ2-7, with no clear D. The germline V and J ends were trimmed by 5 bases and 13 bases, with 18 bases remaining between them. Germline V lookup: CDR1 MDHEN, CDR2 SYDVKM. The CDR3 sequence is 12 residues long.

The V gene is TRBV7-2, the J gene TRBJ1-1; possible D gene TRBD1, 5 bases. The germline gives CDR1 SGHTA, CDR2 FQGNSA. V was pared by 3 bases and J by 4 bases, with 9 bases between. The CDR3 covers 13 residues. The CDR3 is CASSFGAFTEAFF. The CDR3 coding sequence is TGTGCCAGCAGCTTCGGGGCTTTCACTGAAGCTTTCTTT.

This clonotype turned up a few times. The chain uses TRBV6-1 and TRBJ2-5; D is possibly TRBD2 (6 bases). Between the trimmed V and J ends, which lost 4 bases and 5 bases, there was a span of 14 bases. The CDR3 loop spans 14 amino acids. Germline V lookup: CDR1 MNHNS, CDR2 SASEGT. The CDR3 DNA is TGTGCCAGCAGTGGGTTCTTTGGGGGGGAGACCCAGTACTTC. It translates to CASSGFFGGETQYF.

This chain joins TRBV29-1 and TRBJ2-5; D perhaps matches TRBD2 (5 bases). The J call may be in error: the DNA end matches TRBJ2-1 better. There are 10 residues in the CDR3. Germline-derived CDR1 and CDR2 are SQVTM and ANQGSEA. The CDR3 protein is CSGLYNEQFF. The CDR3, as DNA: TGCAGTGGACTTTACAATGAGCAGTTCTTC.

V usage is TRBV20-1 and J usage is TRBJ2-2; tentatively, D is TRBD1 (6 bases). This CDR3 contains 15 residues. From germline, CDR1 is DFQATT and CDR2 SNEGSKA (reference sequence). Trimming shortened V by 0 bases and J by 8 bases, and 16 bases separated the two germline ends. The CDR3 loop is CSARDPQGKVGELFF. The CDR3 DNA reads TGCAGTGCTAGAGATCCGCAGGGGAAAGTGGGGGAGCTGTTTTTT.

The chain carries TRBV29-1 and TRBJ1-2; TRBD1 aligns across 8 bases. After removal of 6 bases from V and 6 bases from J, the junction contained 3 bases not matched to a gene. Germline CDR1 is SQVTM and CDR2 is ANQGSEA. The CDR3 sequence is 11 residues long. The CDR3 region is CSVQGADGYTF. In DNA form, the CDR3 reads TGCAGCGTCCAGGGGGCAGATGGCTACACCTTC.

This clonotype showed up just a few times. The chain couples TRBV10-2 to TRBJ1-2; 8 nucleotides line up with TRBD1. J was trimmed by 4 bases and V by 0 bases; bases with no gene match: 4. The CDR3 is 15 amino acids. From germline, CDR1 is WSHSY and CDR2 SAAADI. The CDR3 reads CASSESQTGAYGYTF. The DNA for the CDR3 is TGCGCCAGCAGTGAGTCTCAGACAGGGGCCTATGGCTACACCTTC.

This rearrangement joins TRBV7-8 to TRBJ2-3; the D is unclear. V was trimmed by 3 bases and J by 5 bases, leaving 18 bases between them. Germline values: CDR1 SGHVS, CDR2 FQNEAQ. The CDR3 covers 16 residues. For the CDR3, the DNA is TGTGCCAGCAGCTTGGAGTCTTCCTCCTGGGTAGATACGCAGTATTTT. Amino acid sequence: CASSLESSSWVDTQYF. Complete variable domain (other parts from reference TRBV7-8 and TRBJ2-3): GAGVSQSPRYKVAKRGQDVALRCDPISGHVSLFWYQQALGQGPEFLTYFQNEAQLDKSGLPSDRFFAERPEGSVSTLKIQRTQQEDSAVYLCASSLESSSWVDTQYFGPGTRLTVL.

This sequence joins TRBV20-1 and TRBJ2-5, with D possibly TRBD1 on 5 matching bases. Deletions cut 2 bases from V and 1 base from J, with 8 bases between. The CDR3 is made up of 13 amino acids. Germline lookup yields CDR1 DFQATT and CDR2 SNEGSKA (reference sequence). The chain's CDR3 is CSARWGGQETQYF. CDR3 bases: TGCAGTGCTAGATGGGGCGGCCAAGAGACCCAGTACTTC.

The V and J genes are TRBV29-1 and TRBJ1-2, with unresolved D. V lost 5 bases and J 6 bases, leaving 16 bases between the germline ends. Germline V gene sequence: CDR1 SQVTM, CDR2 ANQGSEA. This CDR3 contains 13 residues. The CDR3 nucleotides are TGCAGCGTTACCCCCCTGTTGGGCAATGGCTACACCTTC. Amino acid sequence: CSVTPLLGNGYTF.

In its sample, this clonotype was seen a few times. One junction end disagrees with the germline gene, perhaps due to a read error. As DNA, the CDR3 is TGTGCTAGCAGCTTAGGGCAGGACTACAATGAGCAGTTCTTC. Its translation is CASSLGQDYNEQFF. This chain joins TRBV7-7 and TRBJ2-1; the D is unclear. The CDR3 has 14 residues. Germline-derived CDR1 and CDR2 are SSHAT and FNYEAQ (reference sequence). Full variable domain (missing parts from reference TRBV7-7 and TRBJ2-1): GAGVSQSPRYKVTKRGQDVTLRCDPISSHATLYWYQQALGQGPEFLTYFNYEAQPDKSGLPSDRFSAERPEGSISTLTIQRTEQRDSAMYRCASSLGQDYNEQFFGPGTRLTVL.

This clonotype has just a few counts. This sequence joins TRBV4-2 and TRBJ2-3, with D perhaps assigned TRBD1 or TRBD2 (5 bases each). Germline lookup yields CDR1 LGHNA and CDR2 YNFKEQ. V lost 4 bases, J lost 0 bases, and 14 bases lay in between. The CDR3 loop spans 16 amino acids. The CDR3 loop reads CASSPLGDVSTDTQYF. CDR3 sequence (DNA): TGTGCCAGCAGCCCCCTTGGGGACGTCAGCACAGATACGCAGTATTTT.

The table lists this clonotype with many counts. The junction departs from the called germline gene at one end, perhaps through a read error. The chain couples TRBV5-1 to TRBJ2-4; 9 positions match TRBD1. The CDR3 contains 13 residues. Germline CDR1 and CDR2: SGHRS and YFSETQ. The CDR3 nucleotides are TGTGCCAGCAGCTTGGGACAGGGAAACATTCAGTACTTC. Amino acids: CASSLGQGNIQYF.

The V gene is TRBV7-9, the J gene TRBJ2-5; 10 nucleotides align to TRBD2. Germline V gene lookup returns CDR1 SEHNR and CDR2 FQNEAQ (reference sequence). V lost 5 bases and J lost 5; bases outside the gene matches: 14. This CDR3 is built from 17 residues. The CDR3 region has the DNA TGTGCCAGCAGCAACCAGCGGGGGGGCCGTGATAGGGAGACCCAGTACTTC. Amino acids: CASSNQRGGRDRETQYF.

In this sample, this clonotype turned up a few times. The CDR3 sequence: CASSQEGDGNEKLFF. CDR3 in DNA: TGCGCCAGCAGCCAAGAAGGGGATGGTAATGAAAAACTGTTTTTT. The rearrangement uses TRBV4-1 and TRBJ1-4; the D gene is possibly TRBD1 (5 bases). The V gene lost 0 bases and the J gene lost 4 bases, with 9 bases spanning the gap. The germline gives CDR1 MGHRA, CDR2 YSYEKL. This CDR3 has 15 amino acids.

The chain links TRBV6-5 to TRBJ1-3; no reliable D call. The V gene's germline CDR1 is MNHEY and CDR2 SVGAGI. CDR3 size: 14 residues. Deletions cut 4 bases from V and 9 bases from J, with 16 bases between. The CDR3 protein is CASSSMGARSTIYF. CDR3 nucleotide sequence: TGTGCCAGCAGTTCCATGGGCGCCCGGAGCACCATATATTTT.